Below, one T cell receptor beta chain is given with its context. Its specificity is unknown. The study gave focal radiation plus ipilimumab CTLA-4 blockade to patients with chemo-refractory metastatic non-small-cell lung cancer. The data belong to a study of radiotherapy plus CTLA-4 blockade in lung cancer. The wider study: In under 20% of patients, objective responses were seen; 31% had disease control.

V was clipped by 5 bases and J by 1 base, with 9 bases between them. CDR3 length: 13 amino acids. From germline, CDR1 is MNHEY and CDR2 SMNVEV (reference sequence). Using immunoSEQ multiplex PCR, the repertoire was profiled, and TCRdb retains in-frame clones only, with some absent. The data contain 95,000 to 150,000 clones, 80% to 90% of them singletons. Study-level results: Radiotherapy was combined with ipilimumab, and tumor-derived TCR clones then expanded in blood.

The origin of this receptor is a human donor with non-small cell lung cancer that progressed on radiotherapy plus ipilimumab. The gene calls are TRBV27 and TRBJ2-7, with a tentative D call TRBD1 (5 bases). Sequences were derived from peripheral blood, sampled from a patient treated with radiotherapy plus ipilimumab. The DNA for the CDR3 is TGTGCCAGCAGTGGCAGGGAATCCTACGAGCAGTACTTC. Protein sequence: CASSGRESYEQYF.